This TCR beta chain was profiled in a study of T cell responses to AZD1222 COVID-19 vaccine. Study outcomes and limitations: There were vaccine-associated CD4 TCRs across spike, dominant at 160-218 and 743-854.

This clone was found a few times. Its antigen is as yet unknown. TCRdb's table, derived via immunoSEQ multiplex PCR, lists solely in-frame clones and lacks some. In the table there are 130,000 or so clones, 70% to 90% of which are singletons. V shed 6 bases and J shed 9 bases, with 9 bases lying between them. The CDR3 runs 11 residues. CDR1 and CDR2 from the germline V gene are LNHDA and SQIVND (reference sequence). Sequencing was performed on peripheral blood, taken 28 days after the second AZD1222 dose. The receptor's source is an adult who received the AZD1222 COVID-19 vaccine. The chain couples TRBV19 to TRBJ2-1; D gene uncertain. The CDR3 nucleotides are TGTGCCAGTAGGGTCTTGGGTGAGCAGTTCTTC. Its translation is CASRVLGEQFF.